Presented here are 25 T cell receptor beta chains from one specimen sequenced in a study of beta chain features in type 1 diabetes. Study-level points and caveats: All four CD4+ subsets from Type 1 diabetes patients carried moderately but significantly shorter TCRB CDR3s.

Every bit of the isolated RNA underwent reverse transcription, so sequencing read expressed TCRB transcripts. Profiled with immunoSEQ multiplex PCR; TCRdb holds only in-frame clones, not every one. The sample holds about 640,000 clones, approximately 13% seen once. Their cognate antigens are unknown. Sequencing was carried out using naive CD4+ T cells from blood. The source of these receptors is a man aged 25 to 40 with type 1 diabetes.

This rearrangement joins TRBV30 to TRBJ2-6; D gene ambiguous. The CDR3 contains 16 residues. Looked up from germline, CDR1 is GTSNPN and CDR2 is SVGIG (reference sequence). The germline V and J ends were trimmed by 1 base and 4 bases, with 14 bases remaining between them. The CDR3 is CAWSDWGIKGANVLTF. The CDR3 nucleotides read TGTGCCTGGAGTGATTGGGGAATCAAAGGGGCCAACGTCCTGACTTTC.

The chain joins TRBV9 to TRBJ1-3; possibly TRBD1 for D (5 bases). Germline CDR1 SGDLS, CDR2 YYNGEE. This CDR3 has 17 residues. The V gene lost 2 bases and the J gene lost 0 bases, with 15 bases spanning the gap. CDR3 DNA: TGTGCCAGCAGCGTGGGACTTGACAGTCTCTCTGGAAACACCATATATTTT. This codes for CASSVGLDSLSGNTIYF.

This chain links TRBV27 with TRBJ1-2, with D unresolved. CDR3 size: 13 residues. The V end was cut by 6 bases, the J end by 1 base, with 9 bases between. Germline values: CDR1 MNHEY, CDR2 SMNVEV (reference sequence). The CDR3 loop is CASRLSFNYGYTF. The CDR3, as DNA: TGTGCCAGCAGGCTCTCCTTTAACTATGGCTACACCTTC.

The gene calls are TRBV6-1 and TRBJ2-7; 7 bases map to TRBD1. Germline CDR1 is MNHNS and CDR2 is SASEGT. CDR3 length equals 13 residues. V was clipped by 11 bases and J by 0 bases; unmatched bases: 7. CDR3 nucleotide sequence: TGTGCCGTTCGGGACAGTAGCTCCTACGAGCAGTACTTC. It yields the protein CAVRDSSSYEQYF.

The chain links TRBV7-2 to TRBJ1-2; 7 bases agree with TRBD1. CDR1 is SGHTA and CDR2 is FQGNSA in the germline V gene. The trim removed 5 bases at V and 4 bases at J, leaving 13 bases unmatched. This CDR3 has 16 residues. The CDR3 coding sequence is TGTGCCAGCAGCCGCCTTAACTTACAGGGGAGCTATGGCTACACCTTC. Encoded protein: CASSRLNLQGSYGYTF. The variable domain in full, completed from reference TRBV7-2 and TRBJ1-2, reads GAGVSQSPSNKVTEKGKDVELRCDPISGHTALYWYRQSLGQGLEFLIYFQGNSAPDKSGLPSDRFSAERTGGSVSTLTIQRTQQEDSAVYLCASSRLNLQGSYGYTFGSGTRLTVV.

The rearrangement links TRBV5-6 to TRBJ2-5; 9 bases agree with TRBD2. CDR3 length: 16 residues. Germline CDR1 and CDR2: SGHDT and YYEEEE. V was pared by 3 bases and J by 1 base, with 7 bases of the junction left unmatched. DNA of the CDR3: TGTGCCAGCAGCTCCACCAGTAGCGGGGGCCAAGAGACCCAGTACTTC. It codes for CASSSTSSGGQETQYF.

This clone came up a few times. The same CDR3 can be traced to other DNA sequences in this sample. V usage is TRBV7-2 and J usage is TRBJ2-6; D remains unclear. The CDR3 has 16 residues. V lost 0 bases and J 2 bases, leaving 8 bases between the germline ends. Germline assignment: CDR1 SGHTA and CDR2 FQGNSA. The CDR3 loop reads CASSLAGGPGANVLTF. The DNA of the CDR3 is TGTGCCAGCAGCTTAGCTGGCGGTCCTGGGGCCAACGTCCTGACTTTC.

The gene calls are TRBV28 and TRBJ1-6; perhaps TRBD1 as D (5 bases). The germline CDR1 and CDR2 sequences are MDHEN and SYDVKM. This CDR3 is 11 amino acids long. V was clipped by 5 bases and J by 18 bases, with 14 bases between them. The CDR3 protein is CASSGRGPDHF. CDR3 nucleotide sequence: TGTGCCAGCAGTGGTAGGGGACCGGACCACTTT.

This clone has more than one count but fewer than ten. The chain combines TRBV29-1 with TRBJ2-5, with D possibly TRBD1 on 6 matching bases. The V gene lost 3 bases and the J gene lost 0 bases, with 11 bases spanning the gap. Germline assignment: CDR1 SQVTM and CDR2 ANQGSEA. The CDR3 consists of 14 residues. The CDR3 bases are TGCAGCGTTGACCAGACAGGAAACCAAGAGACCCAGTACTTC. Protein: CSVDQTGNQETQYF.

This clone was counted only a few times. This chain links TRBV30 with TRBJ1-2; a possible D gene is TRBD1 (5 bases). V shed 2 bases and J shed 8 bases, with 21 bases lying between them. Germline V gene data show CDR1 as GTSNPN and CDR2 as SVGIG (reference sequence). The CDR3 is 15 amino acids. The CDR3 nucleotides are TGTGCCTGGAGTCTAGACGACGTTGGACGGGACGGCTACACCTTC. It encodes CAWSLDDVGRDGYTF.

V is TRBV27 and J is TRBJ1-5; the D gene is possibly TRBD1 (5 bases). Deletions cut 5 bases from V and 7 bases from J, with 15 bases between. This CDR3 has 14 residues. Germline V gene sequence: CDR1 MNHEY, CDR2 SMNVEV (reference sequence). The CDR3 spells CASSLREGLQPQHF. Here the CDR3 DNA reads TGTGCCAGCAGTCTGCGGGAGGGGCTACAGCCCCAGCATTTT.

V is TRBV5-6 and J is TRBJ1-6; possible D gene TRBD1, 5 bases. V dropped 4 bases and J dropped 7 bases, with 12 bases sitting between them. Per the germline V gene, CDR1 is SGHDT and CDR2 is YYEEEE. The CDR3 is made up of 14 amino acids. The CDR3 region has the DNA TGTGCCAGCAGCCTGAGGGAGGGGAATTCACCCCTCCACTTT. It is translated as CASSLREGNSPLHF.

The CDR3 spells CASSLVRGETQYF. For the CDR3, the DNA is TGTGCCAGCAGCTTAGTCCGGGGAGAGACCCAGTACTTC. The chain combines TRBV13 with TRBJ2-5; tentatively, D is TRBD2 (5 bases). Germline CDR1 and CDR2: PRHDT and FYEKMQ (reference sequence). The V end was cut by 1 base, the J end by 4 bases, with 7 bases between. The length of the CDR3 is 13 residues.

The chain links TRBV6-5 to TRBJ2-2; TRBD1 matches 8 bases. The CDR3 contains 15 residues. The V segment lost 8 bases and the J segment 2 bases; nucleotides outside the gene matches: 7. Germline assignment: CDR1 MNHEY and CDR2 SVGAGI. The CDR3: CASLPGQVNTGELFF. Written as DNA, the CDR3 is TGTGCCAGCTTACCGGGACAGGTTAACACCGGGGAGCTGTTTTTT.

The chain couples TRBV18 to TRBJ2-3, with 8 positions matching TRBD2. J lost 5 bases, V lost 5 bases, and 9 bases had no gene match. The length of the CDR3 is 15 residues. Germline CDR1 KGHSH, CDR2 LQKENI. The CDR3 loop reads CASSSPEAGEDTQYF. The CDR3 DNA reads TGTGCCAGCTCATCCCCTGAAGCGGGGGAAGATACGCAGTATTTT.

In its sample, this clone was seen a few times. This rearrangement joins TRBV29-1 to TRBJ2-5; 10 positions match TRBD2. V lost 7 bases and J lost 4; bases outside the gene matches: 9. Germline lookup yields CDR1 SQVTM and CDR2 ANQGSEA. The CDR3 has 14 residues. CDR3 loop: CSGGLAGVAETQYF. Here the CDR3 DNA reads TGCAGCGGCGGGCTAGCGGGGGTGGCAGAGACCCAGTACTTC.

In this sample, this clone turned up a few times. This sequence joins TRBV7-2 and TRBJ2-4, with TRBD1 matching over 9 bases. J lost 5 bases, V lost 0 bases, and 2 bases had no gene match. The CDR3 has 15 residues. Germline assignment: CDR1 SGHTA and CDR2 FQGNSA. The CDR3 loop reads CASSLARDRENIQYF. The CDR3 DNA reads TGTGCCAGCAGCTTAGCGCGGGACAGGGAAAACATTCAGTACTTC.

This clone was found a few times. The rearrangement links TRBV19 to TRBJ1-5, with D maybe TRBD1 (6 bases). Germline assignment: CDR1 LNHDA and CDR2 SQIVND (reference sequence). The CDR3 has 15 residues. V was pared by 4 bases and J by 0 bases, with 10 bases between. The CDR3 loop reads CASSRGQNSNQPQHF. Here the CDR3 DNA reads TGTGCCAGTAGTAGAGGACAGAATAGCAATCAGCCCCAGCATTTT. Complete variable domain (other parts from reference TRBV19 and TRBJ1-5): DGGITQSPKYLFRKEGQNVTLSCEQNLNHDAMYWYRQDPGQGLRLIYYSQIVNDFQKGDIAEGYSVSREKKESFPLTVTSAQKNPTAFYLCASSRGQNSNQPQHFGDGTRLSIL.

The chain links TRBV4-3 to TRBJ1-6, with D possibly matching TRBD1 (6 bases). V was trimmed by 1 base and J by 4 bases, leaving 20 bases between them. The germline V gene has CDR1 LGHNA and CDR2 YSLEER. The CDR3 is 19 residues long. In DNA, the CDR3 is TGCGCCAGCAGCCAAGGAAGTCCAATCAGGGGAAATTATAATTCACCCCTCCACTTT. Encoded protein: CASSQGSPIRGNYNSPLHF.

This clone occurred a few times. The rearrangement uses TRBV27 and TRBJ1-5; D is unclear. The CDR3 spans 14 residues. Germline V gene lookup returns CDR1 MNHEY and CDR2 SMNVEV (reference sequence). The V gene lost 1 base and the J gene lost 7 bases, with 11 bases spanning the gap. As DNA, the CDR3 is TGTGCCAGCAGTTTATGGGCAGTAGGCCAGCCCCAGCATTTT. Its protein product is CASSLWAVGQPQHF.

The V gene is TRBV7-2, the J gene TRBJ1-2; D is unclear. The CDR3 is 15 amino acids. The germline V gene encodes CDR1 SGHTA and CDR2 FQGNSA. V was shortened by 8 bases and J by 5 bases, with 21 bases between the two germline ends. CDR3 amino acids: CASATGSSTGYGYTF. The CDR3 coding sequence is TGTGCCAGCGCCACCGGGTCCTCAACTGGATATGGCTACACCTTC.

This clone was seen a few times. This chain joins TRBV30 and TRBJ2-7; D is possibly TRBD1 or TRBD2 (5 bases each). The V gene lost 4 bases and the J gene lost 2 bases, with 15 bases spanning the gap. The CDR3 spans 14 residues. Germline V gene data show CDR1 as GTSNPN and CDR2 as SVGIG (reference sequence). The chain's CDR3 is CAWTLRDRTYEQYF. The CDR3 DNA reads TGTGCCTGGACCCTCCGGGACCGGACCTACGAGCAGTACTTC.

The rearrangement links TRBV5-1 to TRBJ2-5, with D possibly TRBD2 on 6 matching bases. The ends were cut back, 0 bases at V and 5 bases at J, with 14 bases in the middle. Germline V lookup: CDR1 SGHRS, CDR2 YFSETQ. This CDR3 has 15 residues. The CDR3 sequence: CASSLALAEGETQYF. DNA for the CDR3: TGCGCCAGCAGCTTGGCACTAGCCGAGGGGGAGACCCAGTACTTC.

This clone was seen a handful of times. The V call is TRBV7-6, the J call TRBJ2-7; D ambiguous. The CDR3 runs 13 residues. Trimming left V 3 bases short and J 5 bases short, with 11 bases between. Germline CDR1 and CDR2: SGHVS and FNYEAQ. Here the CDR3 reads CASSFSGLDEQYF. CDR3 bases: TGTGCCAGCAGCTTTTCTGGCCTAGACGAGCAGTACTTC.

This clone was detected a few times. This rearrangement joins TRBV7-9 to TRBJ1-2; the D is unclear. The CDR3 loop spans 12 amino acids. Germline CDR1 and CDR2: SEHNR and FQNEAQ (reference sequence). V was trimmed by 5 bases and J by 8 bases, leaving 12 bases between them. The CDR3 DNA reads TGTGCCAGCAGCCTTACCGCGGGCGGCTACACCTTC. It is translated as CASSLTAGGYTF.